The 27 T cell receptor beta chains below all came from one sample that was sequenced in a study of blood T cell repertoires in COVID-19. Sequenced by immunoSEQ multiplex PCR; TCRdb stores in-frame clones only, minus some. The sample lists more than 150,000 clones; 79% were seen once. The sample comprised peripheral blood. The source is a man aged 60 to 75 with active or convalescent COVID-19.

This clone was counted many times. V and J are TRBV27 and TRBJ1-6, with D hard to call. The CDR3 extends over 12 amino acids. The germline gives CDR1 MNHEY, CDR2 SMNVEV (reference sequence). V dropped 0 bases and J dropped 13 bases, with 7 bases sitting between them. The CDR3 sequence: CASSLSVGPLHF. The CDR3 nucleotides read TGTGCCAGCAGTTTATCGGTCGGGCCCCTCCACTTT.

This clone showed up just once. The chain combines TRBV28 with TRBJ2-7, with TRBD1 matching over 8 bases. The CDR3 runs 16 residues. Germline values: CDR1 MDHEN, CDR2 SYDVKM. Losses at the gene ends were 7 bases for V and 2 bases for J; bases not matched to a gene: 13. CDR3 protein: CASKISQGAGTYEQYF. The CDR3 coding sequence is TGTGCCAGCAAAATATCTCAGGGGGCTGGGACCTACGAGCAGTACTTC.

The table lists this clone with a few counts. The chain is built from TRBV4-2 and TRBJ1-2; D may be TRBD1 (5 bases). This CDR3 comprises 12 residues. Germline-derived CDR1 and CDR2 are LGHNA and YNFKEQ. The V end was cut by 0 bases, the J end by 9 bases, with 8 bases between. CDR3 residues: CASSQERGSYTF. The CDR3 DNA reads as TGTGCCAGCAGCCAAGAACGGGGGAGCTACACCTTC.

The chain joins TRBV21-1 to TRBJ2-1; no check of the table's D call, TRBD1, against the DNA was made. TRBV21-1 is noted as a pseudogene. The length of the CDR3 is 20 residues. DNA of the CDR3: TGTGCCAGCAGCAAAGCGGGGACAGGGGACATCTTGTTGAGGGGAGCGGAGCAGTTCTTC. Its translation is CASSKAGTGDILLRGAEQFF.

J is TRBJ2-1 and V is TRBV25-1, with 9 bases fitting TRBD2. CDR3 size: 16 residues. The trim removed 4 bases at V and 4 bases at J, leaving 8 bases unmatched. Germline lookup yields CDR1 MGHDK and CDR2 SYGVNS. CDR3 DNA: TGTGCCAGCAGTGCGCTGTTAGCGGGAGTATACAATGAGCAGTTCTTC. Its translation is CASSALLAGVYNEQFF.

J is TRBJ2-7 and V is TRBV28, with D unresolved. There are 12 residues in the CDR3. Germline CDR1 is MDHEN and CDR2 is SYDVKM. Trimming removed 6 bases at V and 7 bases at J, with 13 bases between. The DNA for the CDR3 is TGTGCCAGCAGACTTTCACGCGGAGAGCAGTACTTC. Translating gives CASRLSRGEQYF.

This sequence joins TRBV6-5 and TRBJ2-5; 8 bases agree with TRBD2. V was pared by 7 bases and J by 4 bases, with 8 bases of the junction left unmatched. From germline, CDR1 is MNHEY and CDR2 SVGAGI. This CDR3 has 14 residues. CDR3 loop: CASTLAGMGETQYF. CDR3 nucleotide sequence: TGTGCCAGCACCCTAGCGGGTATGGGAGAGACCCAGTACTTC.

This clone showed up just a few times. This chain uses TRBV3-1 (or the pseudogene TRBV3-2) with TRBJ2-7; unclear D gene. V was clipped by 3 bases and J by 2 bases, with 8 bases between them. The germline V gene has CDR1 LGHDT and CDR2 YNNKEL (reference sequence). The CDR3 sequence is 13 residues long. CDR3 sequence reads: CASSQKPTYEQYF. CDR3 sequence (DNA): TGTGCCAGCAGCCAGAAGCCCACCTACGAGCAGTACTTC.

The V gene is TRBV18, the J gene TRBJ2-2; possible D gene TRBD1, 6 bases. Germline CDR1 is KGHSH and CDR2 is LQKENI. The CDR3 sequence is 16 residues long. Trimming shortened V by 6 bases and J by 7 bases, and 21 bases separated the two germline ends. CDR3 loop: CASSPTQQGRGGELFF. DNA for the CDR3: TGTGCCAGCTCCCCAACCCAACAGGGAAGAGGCGGGGAGCTGTTTTTT.

The chain employs TRBV9 and TRBJ1-2; 8 bases map to TRBD1. V lost 0 bases and J lost 13; bases outside the gene matches: 8. The CDR3 runs to 13 residues. The V gene's germline CDR1 is SGDLS and CDR2 YYNGEE. CDR3 in DNA: TGTGCCAGCAGCGTAGAAGCAGGGGGCACATCCACCTTC. Translated, it gives CASSVEAGGTSTF.

The chain recombines TRBV13 with TRBJ2-2; TRBD2 aligns across 7 bases. The germline CDR1 and CDR2 sequences are PRHDT and FYEKMQ (reference sequence). This CDR3 region has 16 residues. The V and J ends lost 4 bases and 3 bases, in that order; junction bases with no gene match: 8. The CDR3 here is CASSSHGGRDTGELFF. The CDR3 DNA reads as TGTGCCAGCAGCTCTCACGGGGGGAGGGACACCGGGGAGCTGTTTTTT.

This chain uses TRBV5-1 with TRBJ2-3; 9 bases are shared with TRBD2. This CDR3 has 16 residues. From germline, CDR1 is SGHRS and CDR2 YFSETQ. Germline trimming cut 7 bases from V and 6 bases from J; bases unmatched to any gene: 15. CDR3 coding DNA: TGCGCCAGCCAACCCGGGAGTAGCGGGAGTATGGATACGCAGTATTTT. Translated, it gives CASQPGSSGSMDTQYF.

This clone was recorded once. V gene TRBV9 combines with J gene TRBJ2-1; 10 nucleotides line up with TRBD2. Trimming took 0 bases from V and 5 from J; bases not matched to a gene: 5. CDR3 length equals 16 residues. Germline lookup yields CDR1 SGDLS and CDR2 YYNGEE. CDR3 coding DNA: TGTGCCAGCAGCGTAGCAAGCGGGAGGGCCCACAATGAGCAGTTCTTC. It codes for CASSVASGRAHNEQFF.

The V gene is TRBV19, the J gene TRBJ2-6; 7 bases are shared with TRBD1. Germline values: CDR1 LNHDA, CDR2 SQIVND (reference sequence). J lost 6 bases, V lost 3 bases, and 5 bases had no gene match. The CDR3 contains 15 residues. CDR3 sequence reads: CASSIDREKANVLTF. CDR3 nucleotides: TGTGCCAGTAGTATCGACAGGGAAAAGGCCAACGTCCTGACTTTC.

The J gene is TRBJ2-1, the V gene TRBV5-4; possibly TRBD2 for D (5 bases). The CDR3 is made up of 14 amino acids. V lost 4 bases and J lost 7, with 15 bases in between. Germline V gene sequence: CDR1 SGHNT, CDR2 YYREEE (reference sequence). The CDR3 sequence is CASSRTPSGNEQFF. DNA for the CDR3: TGTGCCAGCAGCCGGACTCCCTCGGGGAATGAGCAGTTCTTC.

The chain uses TRBV6-5 and TRBJ1-2, with D hard to call. From germline, CDR1 is MNHEY and CDR2 SVGAGI. Trimming pared 6 bases from V and 5 bases from J, leaving 16 bases between. The CDR3 has 14 residues. CDR3 sequence: CASSAIGVGYGYTF. CDR3 nucleotide sequence: TGTGCCAGCAGCGCCATCGGGGTAGGATATGGCTACACCTTC.

The chain employs TRBV11-2 and TRBJ2-2; 8 bases fit TRBD1. The V and J ends lost 5 bases and 0 bases, in that order; junction bases with no gene match: 2. CDR1 and CDR2 from the germline V gene are SGHAT and FQNNGV. This CDR3 has 15 residues. CDR3 region: CASSRTGTNTGELFF. The CDR3 DNA is TGTGCCAGCAGCAGGACAGGGACGAACACCGGGGAGCTGTTTTTT.

This clone was observed many times. This chain uses TRBV10-3 with TRBJ2-1; D possibly corresponds to TRBD2 (5 bases). This CDR3 region has 12 residues. Trimming pared 8 bases from V and 9 bases from J, leaving 14 bases between. Looked up from germline, CDR1 is ENHRY and CDR2 is SYGVKD. CDR3 bases: TGTGCCATCCAAGGGTCAGGACTTGAGCAGTTCTTC. It translates to CAIQGSGLEQFF.

V gene TRBV14 combines with J gene TRBJ1-1, with no clear D. V lost 1 base and J 0 bases, leaving 12 bases between the germline ends. Germline values: CDR1 SGHDN, CDR2 FVKESK. The CDR3 length is 16 residues. CDR3 DNA sequence: TGTGCCAGCAGCCAAGCCGTCTCCAGGTTGAACACTGAAGCTTTCTTT. It translates to CASSQAVSRLNTEAFF.

V is TRBV6-1 and J is TRBJ2-7; 10 bases line up with TRBD2. Germline-derived CDR1 and CDR2 are MNHNS and SASEGT. J gave up 2 bases and V 3 bases, and 4 bases lay outside the gene matches. This CDR3 is 15 amino acids long. In nucleotides, the CDR3 is TGTGCCAGCAGTGATTTTAGCGGGAGGACCTACGAGCAGTACTTC. Translated: CASSDFSGRTYEQYF.

The chain carries TRBV4-2 and TRBJ1-1; D unresolved. The CDR3 runs 16 residues. The V gene's germline CDR1 is LGHNA and CDR2 YNFKEQ. V lost 0 bases and J lost 4, with 15 bases in between. The DNA of the CDR3 is TGTGCCAGCAGCCAAGATTACACGGGAGAGCGCACTGAAGCTTTCTTT. Translation: CASSQDYTGERTEAFF.

The chain recombines TRBV4-3 with TRBJ1-4; no definite D call. V lost 3 bases, J lost 8 bases, and 16 bases lay in between. Per the germline V gene, CDR1 is LGHNA and CDR2 is YSLEER. The CDR3 runs 15 residues. The CDR3 DNA reads TGCGCCAGCAGCCAGTCCGGGATGGGTGGGGAAAAACTGTTTTTT. Protein: CASSQSGMGGEKLFF.

The V and J genes are TRBV7-3 and TRBJ2-2; TRBD2 matches 8 bases. Germline V lookup: CDR1 SGHTA, CDR2 FQGTGA. This CDR3 comprises 16 residues. The V gene end was trimmed by 5 bases and the J gene end by 4 bases; junction bases not matched to a gene: 9. The CDR3 spells CASSPSGLRGTGELFF. The DNA of the CDR3 is TGTGCCAGCAGCCCTAGCGGGCTACGAGGCACCGGGGAGCTGTTTTTT.

The genes are TRBV4-2 and TRBJ2-5; 9 nucleotides agree with TRBD2. The germline V gene has CDR1 LGHNA and CDR2 YNFKEQ. Trimming removed 0 bases from V and 4 bases from J; junction bases left unmatched: 3. There are 15 residues in the CDR3. CDR3: CASSQELREGETQYF. Written as DNA, the CDR3 is TGTGCCAGCAGCCAAGAATTGCGGGAGGGAGAGACCCAGTACTTC.

The chain couples TRBV18 to TRBJ2-7, with 11 bases identical to TRBD1. There are 14 residues in the CDR3. V lost 3 bases to trimming and J lost 4 bases; unmatched junction nucleotides: 2. The germline V gene encodes CDR1 KGHSH and CDR2 LQKENI. CDR3 region: CASSPGTGGYEQYF. For the CDR3, the DNA is TGTGCCAGCTCACCTGGGACAGGGGGTTACGAGCAGTACTTC.

The J gene is TRBJ2-6, the V gene TRBV5-5; D possibly corresponds to TRBD1 (6 bases). V was clipped by 0 bases and J by 2 bases, with 12 bases between them. CDR1 is SGHKS, CDR2 YYEKEE, per germline (reference sequence). The length of the CDR3 is 17 residues. The CDR3 here is CASSLAETGTGANVLTF. The CDR3 coding sequence is TGTGCCAGCAGCTTGGCGGAGACAGGCACTGGGGCCAACGTCCTGACTTTC.

J is TRBJ2-7 and V is TRBV5-4; 8 bases align to TRBD2. The germline V gene encodes CDR1 SGHNT and CDR2 YYREEE (reference sequence). After removal of 3 bases from V and 3 bases from J, the junction contained 5 bases not matched to a gene. The CDR3 extends over 14 amino acids. The CDR3 spells CASSSGLADYEQYF. In nucleotides, the CDR3 is TGTGCCAGCAGCTCTGGACTAGCAGACTACGAGCAGTACTTC.